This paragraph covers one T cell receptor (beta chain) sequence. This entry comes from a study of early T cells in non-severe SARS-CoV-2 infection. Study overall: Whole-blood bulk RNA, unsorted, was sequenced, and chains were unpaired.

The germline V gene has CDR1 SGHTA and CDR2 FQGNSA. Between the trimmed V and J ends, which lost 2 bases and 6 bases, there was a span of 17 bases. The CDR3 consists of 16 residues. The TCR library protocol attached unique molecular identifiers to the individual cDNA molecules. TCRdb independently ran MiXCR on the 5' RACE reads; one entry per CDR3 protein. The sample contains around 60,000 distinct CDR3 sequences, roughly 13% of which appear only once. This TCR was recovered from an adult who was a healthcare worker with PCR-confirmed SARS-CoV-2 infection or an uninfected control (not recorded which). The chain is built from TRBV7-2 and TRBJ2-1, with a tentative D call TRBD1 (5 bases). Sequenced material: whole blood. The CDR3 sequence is CASSLTKIGQGNEQFF. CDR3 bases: TGTGCCAGCAGCTTAACGAAGATAGGTCAGGGCAATGAGCAGTTCTTC.